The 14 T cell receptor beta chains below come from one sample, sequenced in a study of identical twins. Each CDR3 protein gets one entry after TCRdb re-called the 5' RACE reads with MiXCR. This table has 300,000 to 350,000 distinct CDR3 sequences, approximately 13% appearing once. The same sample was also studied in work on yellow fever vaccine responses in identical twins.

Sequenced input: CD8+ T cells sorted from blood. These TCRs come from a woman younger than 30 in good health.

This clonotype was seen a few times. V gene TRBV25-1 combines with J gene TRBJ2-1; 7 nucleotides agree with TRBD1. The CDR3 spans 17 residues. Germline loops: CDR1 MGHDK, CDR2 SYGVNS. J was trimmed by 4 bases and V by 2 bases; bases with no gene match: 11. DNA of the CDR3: TGTGCCAGCAGTGAAGACCGGACAGGAGAGATATACAATGAGCAGTTCTTC. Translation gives CASSEDRTGEIYNEQFF.

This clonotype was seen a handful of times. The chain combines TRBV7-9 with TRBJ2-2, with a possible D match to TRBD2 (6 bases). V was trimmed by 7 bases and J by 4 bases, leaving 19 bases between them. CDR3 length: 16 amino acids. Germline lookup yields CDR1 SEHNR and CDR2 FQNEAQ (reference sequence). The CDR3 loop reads CASTKRAGSSTGELFF. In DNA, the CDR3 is TGTGCCAGCACCAAGAGGGCGGGGTCAAGCACCGGGGAGCTGTTTTTT.

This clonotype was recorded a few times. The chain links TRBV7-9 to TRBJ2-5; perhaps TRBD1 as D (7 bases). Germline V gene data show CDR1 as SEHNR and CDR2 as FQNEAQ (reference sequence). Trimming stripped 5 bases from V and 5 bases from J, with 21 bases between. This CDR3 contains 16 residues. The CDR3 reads CASSATQGTAGETQYF. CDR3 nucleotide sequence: TGTGCCAGCAGCGCCACACAGGGGACGGCGGGGGAGACCCAGTACTTC. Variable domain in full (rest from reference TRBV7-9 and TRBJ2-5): DTGVSQNPRHKITKRGQNVTFRCDPISEHNRLYWYRQTLGQGPEFLTYFQNEAQLEKSRLLSDRFSAERPKGSFSTLEIQRTEQGDSAMYLCASSATQGTAGETQYFGPGTRLLVL.

The CDR3 coding sequence is TGTGCCAGCAGTTTAGGGGGCTACTACGAGCAGTACTTC. Encoded protein: CASSLGGYYEQYF. V usage is TRBV12-3 or TRBV12-4 and J usage is TRBJ2-7; D may be TRBD1 (5 bases). The CDR3 is 13 amino acids. V lost 1 base and J 3 bases, leaving 7 bases between the germline ends.

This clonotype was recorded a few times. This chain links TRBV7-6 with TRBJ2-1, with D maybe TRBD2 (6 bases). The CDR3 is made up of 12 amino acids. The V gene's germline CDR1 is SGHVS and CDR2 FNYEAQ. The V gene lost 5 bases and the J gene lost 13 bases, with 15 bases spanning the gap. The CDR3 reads CASSAWRDVQFF. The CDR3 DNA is TGTGCCAGCAGCGCATGGCGGGACGTCCAGTTCTTC.

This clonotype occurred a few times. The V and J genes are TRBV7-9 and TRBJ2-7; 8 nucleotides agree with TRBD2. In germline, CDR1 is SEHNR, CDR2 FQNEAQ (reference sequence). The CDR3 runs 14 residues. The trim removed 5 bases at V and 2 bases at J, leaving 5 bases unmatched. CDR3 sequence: CASSPEREPYEQYF. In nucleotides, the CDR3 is TGTGCCAGCAGCCCCGAGCGGGAGCCCTACGAGCAGTACTTC.

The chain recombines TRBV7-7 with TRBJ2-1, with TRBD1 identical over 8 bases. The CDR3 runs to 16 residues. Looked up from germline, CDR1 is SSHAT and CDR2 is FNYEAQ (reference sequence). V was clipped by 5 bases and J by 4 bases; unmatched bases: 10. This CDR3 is CASSAYPGTGYNEQFF. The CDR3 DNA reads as TGTGCCAGCAGCGCTTACCCCGGGACAGGTTACAATGAGCAGTTCTTC.

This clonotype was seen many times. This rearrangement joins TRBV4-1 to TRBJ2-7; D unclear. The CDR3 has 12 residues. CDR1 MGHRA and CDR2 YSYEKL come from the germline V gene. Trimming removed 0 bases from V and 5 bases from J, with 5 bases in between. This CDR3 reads CASSQDGDEQYF. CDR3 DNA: TGCGCCAGCAGCCAAGACGGCGACGAGCAGTACTTC.

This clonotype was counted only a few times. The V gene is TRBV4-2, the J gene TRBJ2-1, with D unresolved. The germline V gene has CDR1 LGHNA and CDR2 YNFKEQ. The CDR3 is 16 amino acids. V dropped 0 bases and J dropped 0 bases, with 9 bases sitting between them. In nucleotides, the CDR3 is TGTGCCAGCAGCCAAGAAATACCCAGCTCCTACAATGAGCAGTTCTTC. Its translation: CASSQEIPSSYNEQFF.

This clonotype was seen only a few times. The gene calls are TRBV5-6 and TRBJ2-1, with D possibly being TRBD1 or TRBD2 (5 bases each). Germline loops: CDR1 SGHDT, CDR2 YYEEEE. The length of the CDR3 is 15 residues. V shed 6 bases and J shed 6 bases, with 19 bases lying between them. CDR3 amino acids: CASTERLGELNEQFF. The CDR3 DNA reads TGTGCCAGCACAGAGCGGTTGGGGGAACTCAATGAGCAGTTCTTC. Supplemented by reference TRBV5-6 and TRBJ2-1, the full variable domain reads DAGVTQSPTHLIKTRGQQVTLRCSPKSGHDTVSWYQQALGQGPQFIFQYYEEEERQRGNFPDRFSGHQFPNYSSELNVNALLLGDSALYLCASTERLGELNEQFFGPGTRLTVL.

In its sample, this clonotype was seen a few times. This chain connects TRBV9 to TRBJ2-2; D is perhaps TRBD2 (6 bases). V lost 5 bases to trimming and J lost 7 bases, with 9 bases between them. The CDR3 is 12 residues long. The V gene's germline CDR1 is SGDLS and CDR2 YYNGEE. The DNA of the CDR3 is TGTGCCAGCAGAGACGGGGGCGGGGAGCTGTTTTTT. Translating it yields CASRDGGGELFF.

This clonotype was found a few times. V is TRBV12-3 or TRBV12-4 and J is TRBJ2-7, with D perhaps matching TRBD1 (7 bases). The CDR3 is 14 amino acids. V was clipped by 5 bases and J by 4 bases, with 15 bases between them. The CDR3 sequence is CASSQQGTGYEQYF. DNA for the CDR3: TGTGCCAGCAGTCAACAGGGGACTGGGTACGAGCAGTACTTC.

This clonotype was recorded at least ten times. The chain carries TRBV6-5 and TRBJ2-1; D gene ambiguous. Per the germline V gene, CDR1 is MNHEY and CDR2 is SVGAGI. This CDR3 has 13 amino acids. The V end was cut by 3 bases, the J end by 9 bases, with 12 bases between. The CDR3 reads CASSYGPFREQFF. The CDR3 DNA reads TGTGCCAGCAGTTATGGGCCTTTTCGTGAGCAGTTCTTC.

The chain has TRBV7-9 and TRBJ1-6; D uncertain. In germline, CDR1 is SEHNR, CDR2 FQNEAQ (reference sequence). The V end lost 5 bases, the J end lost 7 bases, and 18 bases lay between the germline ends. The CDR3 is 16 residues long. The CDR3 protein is CASSPTGAGRNSPLHF. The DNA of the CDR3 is TGTGCCAGCAGCCCTACGGGCGCAGGCCGGAATTCACCCCTCCACTTT.